These T cell receptor beta chains were read from a single sample in a study of CD8+CD57+ T cells in acquired aplastic anemia. MiXCR was run by TCRdb on the reads, yielding one entry per CDR3 protein. The data hold approximately 250,000 distinct CDR3 sequences, with around 82% observed a single time. Input material: sorted CD4+, CD8+, or CD8+CD57+ T cells (not recorded which) from PBMCs. All receptors derive from a human donor with aplastic anemia. Both conserved end residues are part of each CDR3. Fields, in order: clone size, V gene, D gene, J gene, CDR3 DNA, CDR3 protein. A D gene is named only where the DNA matches it firmly. A row's size may be missing; if present it is once, few, many or a size class.

size: .
V: TRBV7-3
D: .
J: TRBJ1-6
DNA: TGTGCCAGCAGCTTGGGCGGGGGCGGCTATAATACGCCCCTCCACTTT
CDR3: CASSLGGGGYNTPLHF

size: .
V: TRBV9
D: .
J: TRBJ2-1
DNA: TGTGCCAGCAGCGGAGGGGAACAGAGCACAGATACGCTCTTC
CDR3: CASSGGEQSTDTLF

size: .
V: TRBV7-9
D: .
J: TRBJ2-3
DNA: TGTGCCAGCGGCCCAGTTGGTCAAGAGACCCAGTACTACTTT
CDR3: CASGPVGQETQYYF

size: few
V: TRBV9
D: .
J: TRBJ2-3
DNA: TGTGCCAGCAGCGTAGGTGCCTACAACAATGAGCAGTATTTT
CDR3: CASSVGAYNNEQYF

size: once
V: TRBV2
D: TRBD1
J: TRBJ1-2
DNA: TGCGCCAGCAGCGAAGGGGGCACAGGTACCCACACTTTC
CDR3: CASSEGGTGTHTF

size: .
V: TRBV7-2
D: .
J: TRBJ2-1
DNA: TGTGCCAGCAGTTTAGATCCGGGTCCCTACACTGAGCAGTTCTTC
CDR3: CASSLDPGPYTEQFF

size: .
V: TRBV20-1
D: .
J: TRBJ2-1
DNA: TGCAGTGCCGGGGGTGCGCGGCAGGAGTTCTTC
CDR3: CSAGGARQEFF

size: .
V: TRBV9
D: .
J: TRBJ2-1
DNA: TGTGCCAGCAGCGTAGATGACGGGGGCAATGAGCAGTTCTTC
CDR3: CASSVDDGGNEQFF

size: few
V: TRBV19
D: .
J: TRBJ2-3
DNA: TGTGCCAGTAGTATAGCGGGGGTTGGAGATACGCAGTATTTT
CDR3: CASSIAGVGDTQYF

size: .
V: TRBV9
D: .
J: TRBJ2-3
DNA: TGTGCCAGCAGTATAGGACAGAACACTGAAGCTTTCTATTTT
CDR3: CASSIGQNTEAFYF

size: .
V: TRBV11-3
D: TRBD1
J: TRBJ2-5
DNA: TGTGCCAGCAGCTTAACAGGGGAGCAAGAGACCCAGTACTTC
CDR3: CASSLTGEQETQYF

size: .
V: TRBV7-9
D: .
J: TRBJ2-1
DNA: TGTGCCAGCAGCTTCTGGGGGGCGGATGAGCAGTTCTTC
CDR3: CASSFWGADEQFF

size: once
V: TRBV5-1
D: TRBD1
J: TRBJ2-7
DNA: TGCGCCAGCAGCTGGGCGACAGGGGACTACGAGCAGTACTTC
CDR3: CASSWATGDYEQYF

size: .
V: TRBV9
D: .
J: TRBJ2-5
DNA: TGTGCCAGCAGCGGAGATGACGGGGGCTACAATCAGCACTTC
CDR3: CASSGDDGGYNQHF

size: .
V: TRBV7-9
D: TRBD1
J: TRBJ1-2
DNA: TGTGCCAGCAGCTTAGCGGGACAGGGGAGTCACTATGGCTACACCTTC
CDR3: CASSLAGQGSHYGYTF

size: .
V: TRBV7-3
D: .
J: TRBJ2-5
DNA: TGTGCCAGCAGCAGTGGGGGGGGCCCAACAGATACGCAGTTC
CDR3: CASSSGGGPTDTQF

size: .
V: TRBV11-2
D: .
J: TRBJ2-7
DNA: TGTGCCAGCAGCTTAGTAGGGGGCGAGCAGTACTTC
CDR3: CASSLVGGEQYF

size: .
V: TRBV7-3
D: .
J: TRBJ1-3
DNA: TGTGCCAGCAGAGTAGAGGCAACAACCGGAAACCACTTATATTTT
CDR3: CASRVEATTGNHLYF

size: .
V: TRBV7-2
D: .
J: TRBJ2-1
DNA: TGTGCCAGCAGCCGACCGGGCGCTAATGAGCAGTTCTTC
CDR3: CASSRPGANEQFF

size: .
V: TRBV10-3
D: .
J: TRBJ1-5
DNA: TGTGCCATCAGTCAGGCGGACCTTAACAATCAGACCCAGAATTTT
CDR3: CAISQADLNNQTQNF

size: .
V: TRBV15
D: .
J: TRBJ1-2
DNA: TGTGCCACCAGCAGAGGAGCGCCTAGCTCGTACTATGAGCAGTCCTTC
CDR3: CATSRGAPSSYYEQSF

size: .
V: TRBV7-2
D: .
J: TRBJ1-5
DNA: TGTGCCAGCAGCTTATCGACCGGTCTAGGTAATCAGCCCCAGCATTTT
CDR3: CASSLSTGLGNQPQHF

size: once
V: TRBV11-3
D: .
J: TRBJ2-5
DNA: TGTGCCAGCAGCTTAGATACCCAGCAAAAAGAGACCCAGTACTTC
CDR3: CASSLDTQQKETQYF

size: .
V: TRBV29-1
D: .
J: TRBJ1-5
DNA: TGCAGCGTTGAACAGGGACTCAATCAGCCCCAGCATTTT
CDR3: CSVEQGLNQPQHF

size: .
V: TRBV9
D: TRBD2
J: TRBJ2-3
DNA: TGTGCCAGCAGCGATAGCGGGGGGGGAGATACGCAGTATTTT
CDR3: CASSDSGGGDTQYF

size: few
V: TRBV10-3
D: .
J: TRBJ1-1
DNA: TGTGCCATCAGTGAAATTGGGGACACTGAAGCTTTCTTT
CDR3: CAISEIGDTEAFF

size: .
V: TRBV2
D: .
J: TRBJ2-2
DNA: TGTGCCAGCAGTGAGCGGGGAGGCCAAACCTGGGAGCTGTTTTTT
CDR3: CASSERGGQTWELFF

size: few
V: TRBV19
D: .
J: TRBJ1-2
DNA: TGTGCCAGTAGTATGGCCCCACACTATGGCTACACCTTC
CDR3: CASSMAPHYGYTF

size: .
V: TRBV5-6
D: .
J: TRBJ1-2
DNA: TGTGCCAGCAGCTTGGAGAGAGAACGCTATGGCTACACCTTC
CDR3: CASSLERERYGYTF

size: .
V: TRBV19
D: .
J: TRBJ2-7
DNA: TGTGCCAGTAGTAACACCTACGAGCAGTACTTC
CDR3: CASSNTYEQYF

size: many
V: TRBV12-5
D: .
J: TRBJ1-4
DNA: TGTGCTAGTGGTTTGTCCACGGGGTATAATGAAAAACTGTTTTTT
CDR3: CASGLSTGYNEKLFF

size: once
V: TRBV14
D: .
J: TRBJ2-3
DNA: TGTGCCAGCGGGCAAGGGGGAAGAGATACGCAGTATTTT
CDR3: CASGQGGRDTQYF

size: .
V: TRBV9
D: .
J: TRBJ2-3
DNA: TGTGCCAGCAGCGGATTATCGGATACGCCGTATTTT
CDR3: CASSGLSDTPYF

size: few
V: TRBV2
D: .
J: TRBJ2-3
DNA: .
CDR3: CASGDGGTDTQYFGPGTDTQYF

size: .
V: TRBV5-1
D: TRBD1
J: TRBJ1-2
DNA: TGCGCCAGCAGCTTGGGGACAGGGAAGTATGGCTACACCTTC
CDR3: CASSLGTGKYGYTF

size: .
V: TRBV7-9
D: .
J: TRBJ1-5
DNA: TGTGCCAGCAGCCCGGAGGGGGGTGGTCATGCCCAGCCCTTT
CDR3: CASSPEGGGHAQPF

size: .
V: TRBV2
D: .
J: TRBJ2-3
DNA: TGTGCCAGCGGGGTCGGGGGAACTCATACGCAGCATTTTTTT
CDR3: CASGVGGTHTQHFF

size: .
V: TRBV2
D: TRBD2
J: TRBJ2-7
DNA: TGTGCCAGCAGTGAAGTACTAGCGGCTACGGAGCAGTACTTC
CDR3: CASSEVLAATEQYF

size: .
V: TRBV20-1
D: .
J: TRBJ1-6
DNA: TGCAGTGCTAGAGAGGGGACCGAGGCTAGCTCACCCCTCCACTTT
CDR3: CSAREGTEASSPLHF

size: .
V: TRBV15
D: .
J: TRBJ2-7
DNA: TGTGCCAGCAGCTTAGGCAGCGAGCAAGTCACCCAGTACTTC
CDR3: CASSLGSEQVTQYF